These 30 T cell receptor beta chains originate from one sample sequenced in a study of graft-versus-host responses after intestinal transplantation. No antigens are known for them. Sequenced by immunoSEQ multiplex PCR; TCRdb stores in-frame clones only, minus some. The data show tens of thousands of clones, approximately 92% seen once. The sequencing used unstimulated CD8+ T cells sorted from spleen or lymph node cells, collected before intestinal transplant. All receptors come from a human donor who received an intestinal transplant.

The V call is TRBV4-1, the J call TRBJ1-1; 8 bases align to TRBD1. The trim removed 1 base at V and 4 bases at J, leaving 11 bases unmatched. Per germline, CDR1 MGHRA and CDR2 YSYEKL. CDR3 length: 17 amino acids. CDR3: CASSQVPPQGVGTEAFF. In nucleotides, the CDR3 is TGCGCCAGCAGCCAAGTTCCACCACAGGGGGTCGGCACTGAAGCTTTCTTT.

The chain combines TRBV19 with TRBJ2-1; D possibly corresponds to TRBD2 (6 bases). The CDR3 has 15 residues. The V gene's germline CDR1 is LNHDA and CDR2 SQIVND (reference sequence). Trimming stripped 1 base from V and 3 bases from J, with 10 bases between. The CDR3 reads CASSIVADHYNEQFF. CDR3 coding DNA: TGTGCCAGTAGTATAGTAGCGGACCACTACAATGAGCAGTTCTTC.

The gene calls are TRBV7-9 and TRBJ2-5; tentative D call: TRBD2 (6 bases). The CDR3 is 13 amino acids. Germline CDR1 and CDR2: SEHNR and FQNEAQ (reference sequence). V was clipped by 4 bases and J by 4 bases, with 10 bases between them. The CDR3 loop reads CASSSGEGETQYF. In nucleotides, the CDR3 is TGTGCCAGCAGCTCGGGGGAAGGAGAGACCCAGTACTTC.

The genes are TRBV13 and TRBJ1-3; possibly TRBD1 for D (6 bases). From germline, CDR1 is PRHDT and CDR2 FYEKMQ (reference sequence). This CDR3 contains 14 residues. V gave up 0 bases and J gave up 6 bases, with 9 bases separating them. CDR3 protein: CASSLGQGTNTIYF. The CDR3 nucleotides read TGTGCCAGCAGCTTAGGACAGGGAACAAACACCATATATTTT.

The rearrangement joins TRBV4-3 to TRBJ1-1; D remains unclear. The CDR3 runs to 16 residues. Germline V lookup: CDR1 LGHNA, CDR2 YSLEER. Trimming pared 0 bases from V and 1 base from J, leaving 12 bases between. The CDR3 nucleotides are TGCGCCAGCAGCCAAGATAGAAATTCAGGGAACACTGAAGCTTTCTTT. Translation gives CASSQDRNSGNTEAFF.

There are a few counts of this clone. The chain recombines TRBV2 with TRBJ2-7; D is possibly TRBD2 (5 bases). CDR3 length: 14 amino acids. Per the germline V gene, CDR1 is SNHLY and CDR2 is FYNNEI. The ends were cut back, 4 bases at V and 0 bases at J, with 10 bases in the middle. The CDR3 sequence: CASSVGRDSYEQYF. CDR3 bases: TGTGCCAGCAGTGTGGGGAGAGACTCCTACGAGCAGTACTTC.

A word on this clone: Other DNA sequences from this sample encode an identical CDR3 as well. This rearrangement joins TRBV7-9 to TRBJ1-2, with 7 positions matching TRBD1. CDR3 length equals 13 residues. V dropped 5 bases and J dropped 5; count of bases not matched to a gene: 5. CDR1 is SEHNR and CDR2 is FQNEAQ in the germline V gene (reference sequence). The CDR3 protein is CASSSDRAYGYTF. The CDR3 DNA reads TGTGCCAGCAGCAGCGACAGGGCATATGGCTACACCTTC.

V usage is TRBV11-2 and J usage is TRBJ1-1; TRBD1 matches 7 bases. Germline V gives CDR1 SGHAT, CDR2 FQNNGV. The CDR3 is 14 amino acids. V dropped 2 bases and J dropped 1; count of bases not matched to a gene: 1. The CDR3 sequence: CASSLWTGNTEAFF. The CDR3 bases are TGTGCCAGCAGCTTATGGACAGGGAACACTGAAGCTTTCTTT.

This chain connects TRBV5-4 to TRBJ2-1; D not resolved. CDR3 length equals 12 residues. V shed 5 bases and J shed 5 bases, with 8 bases lying between them. CDR1 and CDR2 from the germline V gene are SGHNT and YYREEE (reference sequence). The CDR3 here is CASSTDNNEQFF. The CDR3 DNA sequence: TGTGCCAGCAGTACTGACAACAATGAGCAGTTCTTC.

J is TRBJ2-5 and V is TRBV5-1; 8 positions agree with TRBD1. CDR1 is SGHRS, CDR2 YFSETQ, per germline. The junction had 7 bases not matched to a gene; V was cut back by 1 base and J by 5 bases. The CDR3 length is 15 residues. The CDR3 DNA sequence: TGCGCCAGCAGCTTGTCCTCAGGGGGCCTGGAGACCCAGTACTTC. Amino acids: CASSLSSGGLETQYF.

The rearrangement uses TRBV27 and TRBJ2-1; perhaps TRBD2 as D (6 bases). Germline V gene sequence: CDR1 MNHEY, CDR2 SMNVEV (reference sequence). This CDR3 is built from 10 residues. CDR3 loop: CAAGYNEQFF. CDR3 nucleotides: TGTGCTGCGGGATACAATGAGCAGTTCTTC.

The genes are TRBV9 and TRBJ2-3, with 11 bases aligning to TRBD1. V shed 0 bases and J 2 bases; nucleotides not matched to a gene: 5. Germline V gene sequence: CDR1 SGDLS, CDR2 YYNGEE. This CDR3 region has 17 residues. CDR3 DNA: TGTGCCAGCAGCGTAGAGGGGGGACAGGGGGTCACAGATACGCAGTATTTT. Protein: CASSVEGGQGVTDTQYF.

The CDR3 DNA reads as TGTGCCACCCCGGAGACGACTAATGAAAAACTGTTTTTT. Amino acids: CATPETTNEKLFF. The chain is built from TRBV5-6 and TRBJ1-4, with no clear D. Trimming removed 9 bases at V and 2 bases at J, with 11 bases between. The CDR3 is 13 residues long. The V gene's germline CDR1 is SGHDT and CDR2 YYEEEE.

The rearrangement uses TRBV4-1 and TRBJ2-3; D might be TRBD2 (6 bases). Germline CDR1 MGHRA, CDR2 YSYEKL. The CDR3 runs 17 residues. V was clipped by 0 bases and J by 6 bases, with 19 bases between them. The CDR3 region has the DNA TGCGCCAGCAGCCAAGAAGGGCAGCGGGTTCCGGCGGATACGCAGTATTTT. Amino acids: CASSQEGQRVPADTQYF.

The gene calls are TRBV4-1 and TRBJ1-5; 11 bases line up with TRBD1. Germline-derived CDR1 and CDR2 are MGHRA and YSYEKL. CDR3 size: 17 residues. The V and J ends lost 1 base and 6 bases, in that order; junction bases with no gene match: 8. CDR3 protein: CASSQGQDRGQGQPQHF. In DNA, the CDR3 is TGCGCCAGCAGCCAAGGTCAGGACAGGGGGCAAGGTCAGCCCCAGCATTTT.

This clone occurred once. The chain has TRBV19 and TRBJ2-1; 9 nucleotides align to TRBD1. The V segment lost 7 bases and the J segment 5 bases; nucleotides outside the gene matches: 3. The length of the CDR3 is 13 residues. Germline V gives CDR1 LNHDA, CDR2 SQIVND (reference sequence). Here the CDR3 DNA reads TGTGCCAGTAACAGGGGGCTCAACAATGAGCAGTTCTTC. It yields the protein CASNRGLNNEQFF.

This rearrangement joins TRBV9 to TRBJ2-1; 8 bases are a match to TRBD2. Germline V gene sequence: CDR1 SGDLS, CDR2 YYNGEE. V lost 0 bases to trimming and J lost 6 bases; unmatched junction nucleotides: 2. The length of the CDR3 is 14 residues. CDR3 sequence: CASSVGGGTNEQFF. CDR3 bases: TGTGCCAGCAGCGTAGGCGGGGGGACCAATGAGCAGTTCTTC.

There are a few counts of this clone. The CDR3 DNA sequence: TGTGCCATCACCGATGGCATGAACACTGAAGCTTTCTTT. Protein: CAITDGMNTEAFF. This sequence joins TRBV10-3 and TRBJ1-1; no clear D gene. V was pared by 7 bases and J by 0 bases, with 9 bases between. CDR1 is ENHRY, CDR2 SYGVKD, per germline. There are 13 residues in the CDR3.

The chain is built from TRBV4-1 and TRBJ1-2; 9 nucleotides match TRBD1. The germline V gene has CDR1 MGHRA and CDR2 YSYEKL. J was trimmed by 5 bases and V by 1 base; bases with no gene match: 8. This CDR3 has 16 amino acids. CDR3 loop: CASSQGGGTGPYGYTF. The CDR3 nucleotides read TGCGCCAGCAGCCAAGGAGGGGGGACAGGGCCATATGGCTACACCTTC.

The rearrangement uses TRBV7-9 and TRBJ2-1, with 10 bases fitting TRBD2. Germline V CDR1 and CDR2: SEHNR, FQNEAQ (reference sequence). Trimming took 10 bases from V and 5 from J; bases not matched to a gene: 11. The length of the CDR3 is 15 residues. The CDR3 here is CATREGAGGNNEQFF. CDR3 nucleotides: TGTGCCACCCGGGAGGGAGCGGGAGGGAACAATGAGCAGTTCTTC.

The rearrangement joins TRBV28 to TRBJ2-3; the match to TRBD2 covers 8 bases. After removal of 5 bases from V and 4 bases from J, the junction contained 17 bases not matched to a gene. This CDR3 has 18 residues. Germline lookup yields CDR1 MDHEN and CDR2 SYDVKM. CDR3 protein: CASSHTPPAGAVADTQYF. CDR3 nucleotide sequence: TGTGCCAGCAGTCACACCCCCCCAGCGGGAGCAGTTGCAGATACGCAGTATTTT.

This chain uses TRBV7-9 with TRBJ1-4; D might be TRBD1 (6 bases). V was clipped by 5 bases and J by 4 bases, with 17 bases between them. The CDR3 runs 16 residues. In germline, CDR1 is SEHNR, CDR2 FQNEAQ (reference sequence). The CDR3 DNA is TGTGCCAGCAGCCAAGTCCCGGGACATAGTAATGAAAAACTGTTTTTT. Protein sequence: CASSQVPGHSNEKLFF.

This sequence joins TRBV5-6 and TRBJ2-1; 14 nucleotides match TRBD2. J lost 9 bases, V lost 0 bases, and 5 bases had no gene match. In germline, CDR1 is SGHDT, CDR2 YYEEEE. This CDR3 contains 16 residues. CDR3 region: CASSLAGLAGESEQFF. Here the CDR3 DNA reads TGTGCCAGCAGCTTGGCGGGACTAGCGGGAGAAAGTGAGCAGTTCTTC.

This clone was seen only a few times. The chain combines TRBV2 with TRBJ2-7; D is perhaps TRBD2 (6 bases). In germline, CDR1 is SNHLY, CDR2 FYNNEI. V was clipped by 5 bases and J by 3 bases, with 14 bases between them. This CDR3 is 14 amino acids long. CDR3 coding DNA: TGTGCCAGCAGTTCCTTTGGAGGGAACTACGAGCAGTACTTC. As protein: CASSSFGGNYEQYF.

The chain couples TRBV7-8 to TRBJ2-7, with D perhaps TRBD2 (5 bases). Between the trimmed V and J ends, which lost 3 bases and 2 bases, there was a span of 8 bases. Germline V gene sequence: CDR1 SGHVS, CDR2 FQNEAQ. The CDR3 runs 13 residues. The CDR3 nucleotides read TGTGCCAGCAGCTTGTTCGGGGCCTACGAGCAGTACTTC. Its protein product is CASSLFGAYEQYF. The variable domain in full, with the rest retrieved from reference TRBV7-8 and TRBJ2-7, is GAGVSQSPRYKVAKRGQDVALRCDPISGHVSLFWYQQALGQGPEFLTYFQNEAQLDKSGLPSDRFFAERPEGSVSTLKIQRTQQEDSAVYLCASSLFGAYEQYFGPGTRLTVT.

This clone was seen a single time. This chain uses TRBV13 with TRBJ2-3, with 14 bases fitting TRBD2. The CDR3 contains 18 residues. Losses at the gene ends were 4 bases for V and 0 bases for J; bases not matched to a gene: 6. Germline CDR1 is PRHDT and CDR2 is FYEKMQ (reference sequence). CDR3 bases: TGTGCCAGCAGCTCGACGACTAGCGGGGGGGGTAGCACAGATACGCAGTATTTT. This codes for CASSSTTSGGGSTDTQYF.

This sequence joins TRBV30 and TRBJ2-1; 11 bases map to TRBD2. The CDR3 sequence is 16 residues long. V lost 0 bases, J lost 2 bases, and 3 bases stayed unmatched. Germline V CDR1 and CDR2: GTSNPN, SVGIG (reference sequence). The DNA for the CDR3 is TGTGCCTGGAGTGTAGAGACTAGCGGGACCTACAATGAGCAGTTCTTC. Translated: CAWSVETSGTYNEQFF.

This chain links TRBV4-1 with TRBJ2-6, with D possibly matching TRBD1 (6 bases). The germline V gene has CDR1 MGHRA and CDR2 YSYEKL. This CDR3 region has 19 residues. V was clipped by 3 bases and J by 4 bases, with 22 bases between them. The CDR3 is CASSHSTGPRGAGANVLTF. DNA of the CDR3: TGCGCCAGCAGCCATAGCACAGGGCCAAGAGGGGCAGGGGCCAACGTCCTGACTTTC.

This chain joins TRBV6-1 and TRBJ2-5; possibly TRBD2 for D (6 bases). The germline gives CDR1 MNHNS, CDR2 SASEGT. The CDR3 is 14 residues long. V lost 3 bases and J lost 1, with 9 bases in between. The CDR3 loop is CASSDGSGQETQYF. Here the CDR3 DNA reads TGTGCCAGCAGTGATGGTAGCGGCCAAGAGACCCAGTACTTC.

CDR3: CASSSTGGGYTF. The CDR3 DNA is TGTGCCAGCAGCTCGACAGGGGGTGGCTACACCTTC. V is TRBV5-4 and J is TRBJ1-2, with 9 bases aligning to TRBD1. Germline V gene lookup returns CDR1 SGHNT and CDR2 YYREEE (reference sequence). V lost 3 bases to trimming and J lost 7 bases; unmatched junction nucleotides: 1. CDR3 length equals 12 residues.